These T cell receptor beta chains were read from a single sample in a study of T cell changes during pregnancy in multiple sclerosis. Libraries were prepared by immunoSEQ multiplex PCR; TCRdb keeps only in-frame clonotypes and omits some of them. The sample records roughly 41,000 clones, roughly 94% being singletons. The sample here was peripheral blood, taken in the third trimester of pregnancy. The receptors originated from a female donor with multiple sclerosis, enrolled in a pregnancy study. CDR3s leave out the opening cysteine and the closing phenylalanine or tryptophan. D genes are given only for firm matches.

D	V	J	CDR3
NA	TRBV19	TRBJ1-1	ASSIFREGNTEAF
NA	TRBV15	TRBJ2-2	ATSMGVNTGELF
TRBD1	TRBV5-4	TRBJ2-1	ASSRQGARNEQF
NA	TRBV7-3	TRBJ2-5	ASSLFGQQETQY
TRBD2	TRBV7-3	TRBJ2-3	ASSLGTSGRGGDTQY
NA	TRBV6-1	TRBJ1-1	ASSEGQENTEAF
NA	TRBV9	TRBJ2-5	ASSALTGSEETQY
NA	TRBV7-3	TRBJ2-6	ASSPGNSGANVLT
NA	TRBV19	TRBJ1-6	ASSIAPSGPLH
NA	TRBV4-3	TRBJ1-5	ASSQERGNQPQH
TRBD2	TRBV28	TRBJ2-2	ASSFSGTSGENTGELF
NA	TRBV27	TRBJ1-5	ASSFTGSNQPQH
TRBD2	TRBV27	TRBJ2-7	ASSYRLAGGPYEQY
TRBD2	TRBV15	TRBJ2-7	ATSRPVGLGGYEQY
NA	TRBV11-2	TRBJ2-3	ASSPTRTKFSTDTQY
NA	TRBV19	TRBJ2-7	ASNNNHGEQY
NA	TRBV27	TRBJ1-2	ASSPGTSYGYT
TRBD2	TRBV25-1	TRBJ2-7	ASGGRGTIYEQY
NA	TRBV19	TRBJ2-3	ASSRGDTQY
NA	TRBV28	TRBJ2-2	ASTPVLGEPNTGELF
TRBD1	TRBV5-4	TRBJ2-5	ASSRTQGAQETQY
NA	TRBV21-1	TRBJ2-7	ASSKGEASGDYEQY
TRBD1	TRBV19	TRBJ2-6	ASSISGGSAGANVLT
TRBD1	TRBV4-3	TRBJ2-2	ASSQGTGAAGGELF
NA	TRBV14	TRBJ2-4	ASSKDRGTKNIQY
NA	TRBV27	TRBJ1-1	ASSLGGFGTEAF
NA	TRBV7-9	TRBJ1-1	ASSLVSGVAGVTEAF
NA	TRBV28	TRBJ2-1	ASSLYEGASYNEQF
NA	TRBV4-3	TRBJ2-5	ASSQEPGGAGETQY
NA	TRBV5-6	TRBJ1-6	ASSLPQGYNSPLH
NA	TRBV9	TRBJ2-2	ASSPTQTFGELF
NA	TRBV7-8	TRBJ2-2	ASSVLVLGPRAGELF
TRBD1	TRBV2	TRBJ1-6	ASSKTGDNSPLH
TRBD2	TRBV2	TRBJ2-1	ASSSEREWNNEQF
TRBD1	TRBV18	TRBJ1-5	ASSVHRGGQPQH
TRBD2	TRBV7-3	TRBJ2-3	ASSFIAGGTDTQY
TRBD1	TRBV19	TRBJ2-7	ASSIGDSRHEQY
TRBD1	TRBV2	TRBJ2-3	ASSTERLGQTSDTQY
NA	TRBV5-1	TRBJ2-7	ASIGEGGYEQY
TRBD1	TRBV27	TRBJ1-2	ASSSSGTGVGYT
TRBD1	TRBV4-3	TRBJ1-2	ASSQGTGEGAYGYT
TRBD1	TRBV5-5	TRBJ1-1	ASSVDRGPGTEAF
NA	TRBV2	TRBJ1-1	ASSIQGNTEAF
NA	TRBV6-5	TRBJ1-1	ASGRARMNTEAF
NA	TRBV9	TRBJ1-3	ASSGLFRTGNTIY
NA	TRBV2	TRBJ1-1	ASSRRPGGYTEAF
NA	TRBV7-3	TRBJ2-3	ASSEGRTDTQY
TRBD1	TRBV7-9	TRBJ1-6	ASSNRDSKNSPLH
TRBD2	TRBV5-1	TRBJ2-5	ASSLGTSGRGETQY
NA	TRBV5-8	TRBJ1-1	ASTMNTEAF
NA	TRBV4-1	TRBJ2-1	ASSQGTALSYNEQF
TRBD1	TRBV7-3	TRBJ2-7	ASSAGTGEGYEQY
NA	TRBV6-1	TRBJ2-7	ASSEDRDSYEQY
TRBD1	TRBV4-2	TRBJ1-6	ASSQDTGQKNSPLH
TRBD1	TRBV19	TRBJ2-2	ATSRGTGITGELF